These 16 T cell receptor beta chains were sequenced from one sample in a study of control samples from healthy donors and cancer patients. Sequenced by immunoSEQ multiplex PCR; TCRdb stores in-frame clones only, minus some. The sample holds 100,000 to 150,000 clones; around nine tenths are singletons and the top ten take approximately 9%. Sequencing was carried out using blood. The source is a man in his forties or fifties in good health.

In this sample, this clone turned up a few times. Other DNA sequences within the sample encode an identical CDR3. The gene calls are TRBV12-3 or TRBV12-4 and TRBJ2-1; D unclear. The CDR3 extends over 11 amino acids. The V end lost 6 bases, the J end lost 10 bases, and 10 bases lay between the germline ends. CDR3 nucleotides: TGTGCCAGCAGCTACCTTGGGGAGCAGTTCTTC. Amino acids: CASSYLGEQFF.

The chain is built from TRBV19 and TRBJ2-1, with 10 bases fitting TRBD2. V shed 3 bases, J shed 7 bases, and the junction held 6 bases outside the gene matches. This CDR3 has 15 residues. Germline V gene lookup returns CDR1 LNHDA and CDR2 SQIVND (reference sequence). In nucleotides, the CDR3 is TGTGCCAGTAGTATCCCTAGCGGGGGTACGAATGAGCAGTTCTTC. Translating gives CASSIPSGGTNEQFF.

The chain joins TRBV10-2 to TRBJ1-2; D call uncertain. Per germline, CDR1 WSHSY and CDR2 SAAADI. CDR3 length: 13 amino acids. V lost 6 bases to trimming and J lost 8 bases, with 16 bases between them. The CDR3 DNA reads TGCGCCAGCAGCCAAGGGTTATCAGGCGGCTACACCTTC. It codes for CASSQGLSGGYTF.

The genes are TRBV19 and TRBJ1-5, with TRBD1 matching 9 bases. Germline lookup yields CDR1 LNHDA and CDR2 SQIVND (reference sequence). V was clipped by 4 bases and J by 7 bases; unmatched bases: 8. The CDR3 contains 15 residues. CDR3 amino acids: CASSTSGTGYQPQHF. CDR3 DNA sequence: TGTGCCAGTAGTACTTCCGGGACAGGGTACCAGCCCCAGCATTTT.

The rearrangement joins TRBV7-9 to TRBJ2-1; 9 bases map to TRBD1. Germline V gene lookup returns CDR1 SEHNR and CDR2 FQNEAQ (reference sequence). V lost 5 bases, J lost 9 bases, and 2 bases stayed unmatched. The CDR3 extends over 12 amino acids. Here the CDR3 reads CASSATGGEQFF. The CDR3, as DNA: TGTGCCAGCAGCGCGACAGGGGGTGAGCAGTTCTTC.

The CDR3: CASSQDQRTGPSYEQYF. CDR3 in DNA: TGCGCCAGCAGCCAAGATCAACGGACAGGGCCTTCCTACGAGCAGTACTTC. The chain links TRBV4-3 to TRBJ2-7; 8 bases match TRBD1. V shed 0 bases and J 1 base; nucleotides not matched to a gene: 8. Per germline, CDR1 LGHNA and CDR2 YSLEER. The CDR3 spans 17 residues.

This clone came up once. CDR3 DNA sequence: TGTGCCAGCAGCGCCCCCGCGGAGACTGAAGCTTTCTTT. Amino acid sequence: CASSAPAETEAFF. This chain connects TRBV9 to TRBJ1-1; D ambiguous. Looked up from germline, CDR1 is SGDLS and CDR2 is YYNGEE. This CDR3 has 13 amino acids. Trimming stripped 3 bases from V and 5 bases from J, with 11 bases between. The variable domain in full, with the rest retrieved from reference TRBV9 and TRBJ1-1, is DSGVTQTPKHLITATGQRVTLRCSPRSGDLSVYWYQQSLDQGLQFLIQYYNGEERAKGNILERFSAQQFPDLHSELNLSSLELGDSALYFCASSAPAETEAFFGQGTRLTVV.

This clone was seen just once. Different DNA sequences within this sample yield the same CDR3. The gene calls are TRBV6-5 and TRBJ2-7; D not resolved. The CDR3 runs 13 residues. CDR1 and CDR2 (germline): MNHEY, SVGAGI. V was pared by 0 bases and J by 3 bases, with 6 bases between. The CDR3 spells CASSYSKNYEQYF. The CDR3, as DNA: TGTGCCAGCAGTTACTCTAAAAACTACGAGCAGTACTTC.

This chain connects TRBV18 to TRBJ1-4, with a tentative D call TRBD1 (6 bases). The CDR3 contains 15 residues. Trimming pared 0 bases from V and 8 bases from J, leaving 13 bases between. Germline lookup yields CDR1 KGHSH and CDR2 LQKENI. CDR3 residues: CASSPPDRIGEKLFF. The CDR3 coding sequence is TGTGCCAGCTCACCACCGGACAGAATCGGGGAAAAACTGTTTTTT. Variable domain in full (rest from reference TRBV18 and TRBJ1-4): NAGVMQNPRHLVRRRGQEARLRCSPMKGHSHVYWYRQLPEEGLKFMVYLQKENIIDESGMPKERFSAEFPKEGPSILRIQQVVRGDSAAYFCASSPPDRIGEKLFFGSGTQLSVL.

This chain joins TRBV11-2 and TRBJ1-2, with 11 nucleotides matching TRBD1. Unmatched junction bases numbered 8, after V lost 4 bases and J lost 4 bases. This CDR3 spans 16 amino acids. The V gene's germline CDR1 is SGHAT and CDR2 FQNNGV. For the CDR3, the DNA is TGTGCCAGCAGCTCGCTCGGACAGGGGGCCGGCTATGGCTACACCTTC. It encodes CASSSLGQGAGYGYTF.

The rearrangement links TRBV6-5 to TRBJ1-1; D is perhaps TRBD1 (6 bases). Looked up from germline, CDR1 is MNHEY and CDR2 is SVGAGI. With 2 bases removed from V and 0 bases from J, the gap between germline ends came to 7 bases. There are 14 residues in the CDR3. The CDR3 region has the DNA TGTGCCAGCAGTTACCAGGGGATGAACACTGAAGCTTTCTTT. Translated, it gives CASSYQGMNTEAFF.

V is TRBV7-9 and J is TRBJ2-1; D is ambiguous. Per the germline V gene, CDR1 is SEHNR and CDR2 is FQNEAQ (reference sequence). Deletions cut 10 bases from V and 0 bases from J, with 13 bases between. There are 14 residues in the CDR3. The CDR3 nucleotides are TGTGCCATGAACTCGGAAAGCTCCTACAATGAGCAGTTCTTC. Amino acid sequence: CAMNSESSYNEQFF.

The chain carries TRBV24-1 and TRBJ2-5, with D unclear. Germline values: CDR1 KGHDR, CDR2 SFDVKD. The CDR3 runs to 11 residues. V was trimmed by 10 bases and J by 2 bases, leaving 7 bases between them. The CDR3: CATETQETQYF. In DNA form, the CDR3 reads TGTGCCACGGAGACACAAGAGACCCAGTACTTC.

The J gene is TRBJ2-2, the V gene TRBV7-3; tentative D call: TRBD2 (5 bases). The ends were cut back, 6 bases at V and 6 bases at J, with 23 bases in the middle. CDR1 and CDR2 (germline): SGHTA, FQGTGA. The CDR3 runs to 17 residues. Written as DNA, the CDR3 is TGTGCCAGCAGTATCGCATACGGGGTAGGATCTTCCGGGGAGCTGTTTTTT. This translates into CASSIAYGVGSSGELFF.

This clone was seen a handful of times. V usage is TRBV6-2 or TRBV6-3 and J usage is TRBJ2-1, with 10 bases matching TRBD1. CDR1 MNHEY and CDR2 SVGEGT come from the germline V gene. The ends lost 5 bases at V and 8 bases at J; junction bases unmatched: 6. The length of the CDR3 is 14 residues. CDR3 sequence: CASSHRTGGDEQFF. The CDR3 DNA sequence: TGTGCCAGCAGTCACCGGACAGGGGGAGATGAGCAGTTCTTC.

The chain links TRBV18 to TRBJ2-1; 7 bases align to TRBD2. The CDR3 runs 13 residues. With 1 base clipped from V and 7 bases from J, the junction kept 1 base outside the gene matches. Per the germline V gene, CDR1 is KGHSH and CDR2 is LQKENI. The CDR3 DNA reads TGTGCCAGCTCACCACTCGGGGGGAATGAGCAGTTCTTC. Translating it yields CASSPLGGNEQFF.